The 21 T cell receptor beta chains given below trace back to one sample, sequenced in a study of PD-1 blockade in classical Hodgkin lymphoma. The time point: cycle 4 day 1 (C4D1), after about 6 weeks of nivolumab. With no exception, relapse followed autologous stem cell transplantation in all patients, and brentuximab vedotin exposure varied. Here immunoSEQ multiplex PCR was the method, and the copy in TCRdb shows in-frame clones only, minus some. The repertoire holds about 30,000 clones, with around 81% as singletons. Sequencing used peripheral blood mononuclear cells (PBMCs), obtained before the fourth cycle of nivolumab. These receptors came from a human donor with classical Hodgkin lymphoma.

This chain links TRBV18 with TRBJ1-2; D may be TRBD1 (5 bases). Trimming took off 2 bases at V and 3 bases at J, with 7 bases between the two ends. The CDR3 is 13 residues long. Germline lookup yields CDR1 KGHSH and CDR2 LQKENI. The CDR3 DNA reads TGTGCCAGCTCACCAGCCAGGGACTATGGCTACACCTTC. Translation: CASSPARDYGYTF.

The gene calls are TRBV7-6 and TRBJ1-3; D is ambiguous. V was trimmed by 5 bases and J by 4 bases, leaving 9 bases between them. Germline-derived CDR1 and CDR2 are SGHVS and FNYEAQ. This CDR3 is built from 13 residues. The DNA for the CDR3 is TGTGCCAGCAGCCCTCTCGGGGGAAACACCATATATTTT. Its translation is CASSPLGGNTIYF.

The chain links TRBV5-4 to TRBJ2-3; no clear D gene. The CDR3 sequence is 15 residues long. Trimming stripped 0 bases from V and 0 bases from J, with 8 bases between. Germline CDR1 reads SGHNT; CDR2 reads YYREEE (reference sequence). The DNA for the CDR3 is TGTGCCAGCAGCTTGGCAGGCCTTAGCACAGATACGCAGTATTTT. Residues: CASSLAGLSTDTQYF.

This rearrangement joins TRBV6-5 to TRBJ2-1, with 9 bases matching TRBD1. The length of the CDR3 is 14 residues. The J segment lost 16 bases and the V segment lost 4 bases, leaving 14 bases of the junction unmatched. Per the germline V gene, CDR1 is MNHEY and CDR2 is SVGAGI. The CDR3 DNA sequence: TGTGCCAGCAGTTCTCCGGGACAGGGCAGGCGATTCTTCTTC. Translation: CASSSPGQGRRFFF.

This clone was found once. The rearrangement links TRBV5-6 to TRBJ1-2; 8 positions agree with TRBD1. The CDR3 loop spans 14 amino acids. From germline, CDR1 is SGHDT and CDR2 YYEEEE. With 4 bases clipped from V and 8 bases from J, the junction kept 10 bases outside the gene matches. DNA for the CDR3: TGTGCCAGCAGCCACGGACAGGGAGTGAGCGGCTACACCTTC. Translating gives CASSHGQGVSGYTF. Full variable domain (missing parts from reference TRBV5-6 and TRBJ1-2): DAGVTQSPTHLIKTRGQQVTLRCSPKSGHDTVSWYQQALGQGPQFIFQYYEEEERQRGNFPDRFSGHQFPNYSSELNVNALLLGDSALYLCASSHGQGVSGYTFGSGTRLTVV.

V and J are TRBV10-3 and TRBJ1-5; a possible D gene is TRBD1 (6 bases). Germline lookup yields CDR1 ENHRY and CDR2 SYGVKD. The CDR3 consists of 15 residues. With 4 bases removed from V and 7 bases from J, the gap between germline ends came to 17 bases. The CDR3: CAISGGRAGEQPQHF. CDR3 nucleotide sequence: TGTGCCATCAGTGGCGGCCGGGCAGGGGAACAGCCCCAGCATTTT.

This clone has only one observation. The chain combines TRBV10-2 with TRBJ2-6; D is undetermined. Trimming cost V 8 bases and J 0 bases, with 11 bases left between them. There are 15 residues in the CDR3. Germline-derived CDR1 and CDR2 are WSHSY and SAAADI. CDR3 nucleotides: TGCGCCAGCCTTATGGACCCCTCTGGGGCCAACGTCCTGACTTTC. Encoded protein: CASLMDPSGANVLTF.

V gene TRBV13 combines with J gene TRBJ2-7, with TRBD2 matching over 10 bases. CDR1 is PRHDT, CDR2 FYEKMQ, per germline (reference sequence). The ends lost 2 bases at V and 6 bases at J; junction bases unmatched: 7. The CDR3 contains 15 residues. The CDR3: CASSLSSGGFREQYV. The CDR3 nucleotides read TGTGCCAGCAGCTTAAGTAGCGGGGGGTTTCGCGAGCAGTACGTC.

V usage is TRBV7-3 and J usage is TRBJ2-7, with D uncertain. Trimming removed 5 bases from V and 5 bases from J, with 16 bases in between. Germline V lookup: CDR1 SGHTA, CDR2 FQGTGA. This CDR3 has 14 amino acids. CDR3 nucleotide sequence: TGTGCCAGCAGCCACCAGCCCCCCGGGCACGAGCAGTACTTC. This encodes CASSHQPPGHEQYF.

The V gene is TRBV7-9, the J gene TRBJ2-3; D remains ambiguous. V was cut by 7 bases and J by 1 base, with 12 bases left in between. CDR1 is SEHNR, CDR2 FQNEAQ, per germline (reference sequence). This CDR3 has 14 residues. Written as DNA, the CDR3 is TGTGCCAGCAACCATCGGGCAGGCACAGATACGCAGTATTTT. This codes for CASNHRAGTDTQYF.

The genes are TRBV9 and TRBJ2-6, with D perhaps assigned TRBD1 or TRBD2 (5 bases each). The V gene's germline CDR1 is SGDLS and CDR2 YYNGEE. V lost 4 bases and J 0 bases, leaving 20 bases between the germline ends. The CDR3 length is 19 residues. Here the CDR3 DNA reads TGTGCCAGCAGCCCGCGAGGGGACGGAGTTGTCTCTGGGGCCAACGTCCTGACTTTC. This gives the protein CASSPRGDGVVSGANVLTF.

The chain joins TRBV28 to TRBJ2-7; 9 positions agree with TRBD1. Germline V gives CDR1 MDHEN, CDR2 SYDVKM. The CDR3 loop spans 16 amino acids. With 6 bases clipped from V and 2 bases from J, the junction kept 11 bases outside the gene matches. CDR3 bases: TGTGCCAGCAGAGATACCGGGACAGGGAGGGCCTACGAGCAGTACTTC. This encodes CASRDTGTGRAYEQYF. Full variable domain (missing parts from reference TRBV28 and TRBJ2-7): DVKVTQSSRYLVKRTGEKVFLECVQDMDHENMFWYRQDPGLGLRLIYFSYDVKMKEKGDIPEGYSVSREKKERFSLILESASTNQTSMYLCASRDTGTGRAYEQYFGPGTRLTVT.

This clone was seen a single time. This chain joins TRBV4-3 and TRBJ1-1, with unresolved D. CDR3 length equals 14 residues. Trimming cost V 1 base and J 4 bases, with 10 bases left between them. Germline values: CDR1 LGHNA, CDR2 YSLEER. The CDR3 nucleotides read TGCGCCAGCAGCCAAGGAAGCCCCGTCACTGAAGCTTTCTTT. Its translation: CASSQGSPVTEAFF.

The V and J genes are TRBV15 and TRBJ2-2; D is unclear. Trimming cost V 1 base and J 5 bases, with 8 bases left between them. The CDR3 spans 14 residues. Per germline, CDR1 LNHNV and CDR2 YYDKDF (reference sequence). The CDR3 spells CATSRVGLTGELFF. The CDR3 DNA is TGTGCCACCAGCAGAGTGGGGTTAACCGGGGAGCTGTTTTTT.

This chain links TRBV4-3 with TRBJ1-2; tentatively, D is TRBD1 (5 bases). The CDR3 sequence is 13 residues long. With 0 bases removed from V and 6 bases from J, the gap between germline ends came to 8 bases. CDR1 and CDR2 (germline): LGHNA, YSLEER. The DNA of the CDR3 is TGCGCCAGCAGCCAAGACCAGGGTGATGGCTACACCTTC. Amino acid sequence: CASSQDQGDGYTF.

The genes are TRBV7-9 and TRBJ1-2, with D perhaps matching TRBD1 (5 bases). This CDR3 comprises 16 residues. Germline assignment: CDR1 SEHNR and CDR2 FQNEAQ (reference sequence). Trimming removed 0 bases from V and 0 bases from J, with 11 bases in between. For the CDR3, the DNA is TGTGCCAGCAGCTTAGCCGGGACCCCCTCTAACTATGGCTACACCTTC. This translates into CASSLAGTPSNYGYTF. The complete variable domain, with remaining parts taken from reference TRBV7-9 and TRBJ1-2, reads DTGVSQNPRHKITKRGQNVTFRCDPISEHNRLYWYRQTLGQGPEFLTYFQNEAQLEKSRLLSDRFSAERPKGSFSTLEIQRTEQGDSAMYLCASSLAGTPSNYGYTFGSGTRLTVV.

The chain joins TRBV18 to TRBJ2-1; D gene unclear. Germline CDR1 KGHSH, CDR2 LQKENI. The CDR3 consists of 14 residues. The V and J ends lost 3 bases and 0 bases respectively, with 6 bases between them. The DNA of the CDR3 is TGTGCCAGCTCACCGGGGTACTCCTACAATGAGCAGTTCTTC. This translates into CASSPGYSYNEQFF.

This chain connects TRBV6-6 to TRBJ1-1; the D gene is possibly TRBD1 (6 bases). The CDR3 runs 14 residues. Trimming left V 5 bases short and J 6 bases short, with 16 bases between. From germline, CDR1 is MNHNY and CDR2 SVGAGI (reference sequence). The CDR3 spells CASSHQGTGSEAFF. CDR3 DNA sequence: TGTGCCAGCAGTCACCAGGGGACGGGTTCTGAAGCTTTCTTT.

A single count supports this clone. The gene calls are TRBV28 and TRBJ2-7; maybe TRBD1 (6 bases). Germline V lookup: CDR1 MDHEN, CDR2 SYDVKM. V was pared by 3 bases and J by 0 bases, with 15 bases between. This CDR3 is built from 16 residues. The CDR3: CASSFGTSTSSYEQYV. For the CDR3, the DNA is TGTGCCAGCAGTTTTGGGACATCGACGAGCTCCTACGAGCAGTACGTC.

Turning to this clone: This sample includes further DNA sequences coding for the same CDR3. The chain carries TRBV7-2 and TRBJ1-2; D unresolved. This CDR3 is 13 amino acids long. The germline V gene encodes CDR1 SGHTA and CDR2 FQGNSA. V lost 2 bases and J 2 bases, leaving 6 bases between the germline ends. CDR3: CASSLSSNYGYTF. In DNA, the CDR3 is TGTGCCAGCAGCTTAAGCAGCAACTATGGCTACACCTTC.

This rearrangement joins TRBV4-1 to TRBJ2-3; tentative D call: TRBD1 (6 bases). The V gene's germline CDR1 is MGHRA and CDR2 YSYEKL. The CDR3 spans 13 residues. V was shortened by 4 bases and J by 3 bases, with 8 bases between the two germline ends. Here the CDR3 DNA reads TGCGCCAGCAGCCTTCAGGGGACAGATACGCAGTATTTT. Encoded protein: CASSLQGTDTQYF.